This T cell receptor beta chain was obtained from a study of cytomegalovirus exposure and HLA in healthy donors. As for the study in general: Clustering assigned about four fifths of the 350 to 400 genotyped donors to the Caucasian-associated ancestry cluster.

The study ran its PCR with 60 Vbeta and 13 Jbeta primers. Generated by immunoSEQ multiplex PCR, the TCRdb table keeps only in-frame clones and is missing some. Of approximately 260,000 clones listed, 84% are singletons. The donors comprised healthy bone marrow donors. The sample holds one count of this clone. Antigen: not known. General study findings and limits: CMV serostatus was the only immune exposure information that was available.

Per germline, CDR1 MDHEN and CDR2 SYDVKM. The junction had 6 bases not matched to a gene; V was cut back by 6 bases and J by 7 bases. The CDR3 is made up of 14 amino acids. V gene TRBV28 combines with J gene TRBJ1-4; 9 positions agree with TRBD1. This receptor was identified in a woman aged 35 to 49 in good health and CMV-seropositive. Sequencing was done on a sample of PBMCs. CDR3: CASSWGQGIEKLFF. Here the CDR3 DNA reads TGTGCCAGCAGCTGGGGACAGGGTATTGAAAAACTGTTTTTT.